This is a list of T cell receptor beta chains from one sample in a study of T cell changes during pregnancy in multiple sclerosis. Assay used: immunoSEQ multiplex PCR; TCRdb lists only in-frame clones, some missing. Seen here are around 69,000 clones, 90% observed once, and the top ten hold about 2%. The sample here was peripheral blood, taken in the second trimester of pregnancy. The receptor set was obtained from a female donor in good health, enrolled as a control in a pregnancy study. Both conserved end residues are part of each CDR3. D genes are given only for firm matches. A row's size may be missing; if present it is once, few, many or a size class.

TRBV5-1,TRBJ2-7,once,TRBD1,CASSFKGQGVEQYF,TGCGCCAGCAGCTTTAAGGGACAGGGGGTCGAGCAGTACTTC
TRBV29-1,TRBJ1-1,NA,TRBD1,CSALGQVDTEAFF,TGCAGCGCCTTAGGACAGGTGGACACTGAAGCTTTCTTT
TRBV7-2,TRBJ1-4,NA,NA,CASSLALAGFEKLFF,TGTGCCAGCAGCTTAGCATTGGCAGGGTTTGAAAAACTGTTTTTT
TRBV13,TRBJ1-1,NA,NA,CASSFSTEAFF,TGTGCCAGCAGCTTCTCTACTGAAGCTTTCTTT
TRBV29-1,TRBJ2-7,once,NA,CSVVLASGSYEQYF,TGCAGCGTTGTTTTGGCGAGTGGGAGCTACGAGCAGTACTTC
TRBV10-3,TRBJ1-2,NA,TRBD1,CAISESYGDRAAIGAGYTF,TGTGCCATCAGTGAGTCGTATGGGGACAGGGCCGCCATAGGGGCTGGCTACACCTTC
TRBV28,TRBJ2-7,NA,NA,CASSLDLWAGYEQYF,TGTGCCAGCAGTTTGGATTTGTGGGCAGGCTACGAGCAGTACTTC
TRBV28,TRBJ1-5,NA,TRBD1,CASSLWGQGARQPQHF,TGTGCCAGCAGTTTATGGGGACAGGGGGCACGACAGCCCCAGCATTTT
TRBV11-2,TRBJ1-6,NA,NA,CASSSLTGHLHF,TGTGCCAGCAGCTCCCTGACAGGTCACCTCCACTTT
TRBV7-8,TRBJ2-5,NA,TRBD1,CASSSPGGETQYF,TGTGCCAGCAGCTCCCCAGGGGGAGAGACCCAGTACTTC
TRBV19,TRBJ1-1,NA,NA,CASSIQNTEAFF,TGTGCCAGTAGTATCCAGAACACTGAAGCTTTCTTT
TRBV28,TRBJ1-5,NA,NA,CASTTGLNQPQHF,TGTGCCAGTACGACAGGACTCAATCAGCCCCAGCATTTT
TRBV6-5,TRBJ1-1,NA,TRBD1,CASTRQGSGGTEAFF,TGTGCCAGCACCCGACAGGGGTCGGGGGGCACTGAAGCTTTCTTT
TRBV10-3,TRBJ1-1,NA,NA,CATGNSNTEAFF,TGTGCCACCGGGAACAGCAACACTGAAGCTTTCTTT
TRBV10-3,TRBJ2-7,NA,NA,CAISLTSGEPKTEQYF,TGTGCCATCAGCCTGACATCAGGGGAGCCTAAGACCGAGCAGTACTTC
TRBV5-1,TRBJ2-1,NA,TRBD2,CASSRNPLAGGINEQFF,TGCGCCAGCAGCCGAAACCCACTAGCGGGAGGAATCAATGAGCAGTTCTTC
TRBV19,TRBJ1-3,NA,NA,CASSTTGGNTIYF,TGTGCCAGCTCTACTACGGGTGGAAACACCATATATTTT
TRBV6-5,TRBJ2-7,NA,TRBD1,CASRAGQDVDEQYF,TGTGCCAGCAGGGCGGGACAGGATGTCGACGAGCAGTACTTC
TRBV2,TRBJ1-2,NA,NA,CASLGGRGGYTF,TGTGCCAGCTTGGGGGGGCGAGGTGGCTACACCTTC
TRBV10-3,TRBJ1-4,NA,NA,CAIRAGGSNEKLFF,TGTGCCATCCGGGCGGGAGGGAGTAATGAAAAACTGTTTTTT
TRBV6-4,TRBJ2-7,few,NA,CASSPGASGTEEQYF,TGTGCCAGCAGTCCTGGGGCTAGTGGAACCGAAGAGCAGTACTTC
TRBV9,TRBJ2-2,NA,TRBD2,CASSVAPGGRASGELFF,TGTGCCAGCAGCGTAGCTCCGGGCGGGAGGGCCTCCGGGGAGCTGTTTTTT
TRBV2,TRBJ2-5,NA,TRBD2,CASSVVGSGEGETQYF,TGTGCCAGCAGTGTAGTTGGTAGCGGGGAGGGAGAGACCCAGTACTTC
TRBV6-1,TRBJ2-7,NA,TRBD1,CASRGGQGASEQYF,TGTGCCAGCAGGGGGGGACAGGGGGCCAGCGAGCAGTACTTC
TRBV19,TRBJ1-6,NA,TRBD1,CASSGTGQSPLHF,TGTGCCAGTAGCGGGACAGGGCAATCACCCCTCCACTTT
TRBV5-1,TRBJ1-1,NA,NA,CASSLDRVVEAFF,TGCGCCAGCAGCTTGGATCGGGTAGTAGAAGCTTTCTTT
TRBV21-1,TRBJ2-1,NA,NA,CASSKVKGQGTYNEQFF,TGTGCCAGCAGCAAGGTTAAAGGACAGGGAACTTACAATGAGCAGTTCTTC
TRBV19,TRBJ1-5,NA,NA,CATYQVGGQPQHF,TGTGCCACCTATCAGGTGGGAGGTCAGCCCCAGCATTTT
TRBV5-1,TRBJ2-4,NA,TRBD2,CASSLFSPAGSSGIQYF,TGCGCCAGCAGCTTGTTTTCGCCAGCGGGGTCTTCTGGCATTCAGTACTTC
TRBV4-2,TRBJ2-1,NA,TRBD2,CASSQVPRREAHEQFF,TGTGCCAGCAGCCAAGTTCCCCGGCGGGAGGCCCATGAGCAGTTCTTC
TRBV2,TRBJ1-5,NA,NA,CASSGNNQPQHF,TGTGCCAGCAGTGGTAACAATCAGCCCCAGCATTTT